This entry features one T cell receptor beta chain sequence. At one end the junction does not follow the germline gene, possibly because of a read error. The data originate from a study of blood T cell repertoires in COVID-19. The protocol was immunoSEQ multiplex PCR, while the TCRdb copy is restricted to in-frame clones and leaves out a portion. This sample carries about 160,000 clones, 70% to 80% of them seen once, and the ten largest clones take about 8.3%. The CDR3 extends over 14 amino acids. The germline gives CDR1 SGHVS, CDR2 FQNEAQ. Sequenced material: peripheral blood. The chain couples TRBV7-8 to TRBJ2-7; 9 bases map to TRBD1. The source of this sequence is a man between 60 and 75 years old with acute or convalescent COVID-19. In DNA, the CDR3 is TGTGCCAGCAGCGGGGACAGGGAATCTTACGCGCAGTACTTC. Its protein product is CASSGDRESYAQYF. The full variable domain, in which reference TRBV7-8 and TRBJ2-7 provide the parts outside the CDR3, is GAGVSQSPRYKVAKRGQDVALRCDPISGHVSLFWYQQALGQGPEFLTYFQNEAQLDKSGLPSDRFFAERPEGSVSTLKIQRTQQEDSAVYLCASSGDRESYAQYFGPGTRLTVT.